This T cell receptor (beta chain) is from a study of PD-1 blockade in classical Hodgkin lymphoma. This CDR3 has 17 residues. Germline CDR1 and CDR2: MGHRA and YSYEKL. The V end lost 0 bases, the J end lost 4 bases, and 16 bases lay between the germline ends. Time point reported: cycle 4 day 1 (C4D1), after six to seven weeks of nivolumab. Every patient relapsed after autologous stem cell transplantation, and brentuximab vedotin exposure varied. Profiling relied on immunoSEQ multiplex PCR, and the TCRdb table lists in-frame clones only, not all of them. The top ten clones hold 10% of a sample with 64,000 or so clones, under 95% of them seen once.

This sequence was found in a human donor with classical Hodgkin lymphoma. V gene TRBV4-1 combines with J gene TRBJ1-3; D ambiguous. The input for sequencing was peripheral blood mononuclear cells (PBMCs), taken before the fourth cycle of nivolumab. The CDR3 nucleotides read TGCGCCAGCAGCCAAGATCATTGGGTATCATTCGGAAACACCATATATTTT. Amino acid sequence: CASSQDHWVSFGNTIYF.